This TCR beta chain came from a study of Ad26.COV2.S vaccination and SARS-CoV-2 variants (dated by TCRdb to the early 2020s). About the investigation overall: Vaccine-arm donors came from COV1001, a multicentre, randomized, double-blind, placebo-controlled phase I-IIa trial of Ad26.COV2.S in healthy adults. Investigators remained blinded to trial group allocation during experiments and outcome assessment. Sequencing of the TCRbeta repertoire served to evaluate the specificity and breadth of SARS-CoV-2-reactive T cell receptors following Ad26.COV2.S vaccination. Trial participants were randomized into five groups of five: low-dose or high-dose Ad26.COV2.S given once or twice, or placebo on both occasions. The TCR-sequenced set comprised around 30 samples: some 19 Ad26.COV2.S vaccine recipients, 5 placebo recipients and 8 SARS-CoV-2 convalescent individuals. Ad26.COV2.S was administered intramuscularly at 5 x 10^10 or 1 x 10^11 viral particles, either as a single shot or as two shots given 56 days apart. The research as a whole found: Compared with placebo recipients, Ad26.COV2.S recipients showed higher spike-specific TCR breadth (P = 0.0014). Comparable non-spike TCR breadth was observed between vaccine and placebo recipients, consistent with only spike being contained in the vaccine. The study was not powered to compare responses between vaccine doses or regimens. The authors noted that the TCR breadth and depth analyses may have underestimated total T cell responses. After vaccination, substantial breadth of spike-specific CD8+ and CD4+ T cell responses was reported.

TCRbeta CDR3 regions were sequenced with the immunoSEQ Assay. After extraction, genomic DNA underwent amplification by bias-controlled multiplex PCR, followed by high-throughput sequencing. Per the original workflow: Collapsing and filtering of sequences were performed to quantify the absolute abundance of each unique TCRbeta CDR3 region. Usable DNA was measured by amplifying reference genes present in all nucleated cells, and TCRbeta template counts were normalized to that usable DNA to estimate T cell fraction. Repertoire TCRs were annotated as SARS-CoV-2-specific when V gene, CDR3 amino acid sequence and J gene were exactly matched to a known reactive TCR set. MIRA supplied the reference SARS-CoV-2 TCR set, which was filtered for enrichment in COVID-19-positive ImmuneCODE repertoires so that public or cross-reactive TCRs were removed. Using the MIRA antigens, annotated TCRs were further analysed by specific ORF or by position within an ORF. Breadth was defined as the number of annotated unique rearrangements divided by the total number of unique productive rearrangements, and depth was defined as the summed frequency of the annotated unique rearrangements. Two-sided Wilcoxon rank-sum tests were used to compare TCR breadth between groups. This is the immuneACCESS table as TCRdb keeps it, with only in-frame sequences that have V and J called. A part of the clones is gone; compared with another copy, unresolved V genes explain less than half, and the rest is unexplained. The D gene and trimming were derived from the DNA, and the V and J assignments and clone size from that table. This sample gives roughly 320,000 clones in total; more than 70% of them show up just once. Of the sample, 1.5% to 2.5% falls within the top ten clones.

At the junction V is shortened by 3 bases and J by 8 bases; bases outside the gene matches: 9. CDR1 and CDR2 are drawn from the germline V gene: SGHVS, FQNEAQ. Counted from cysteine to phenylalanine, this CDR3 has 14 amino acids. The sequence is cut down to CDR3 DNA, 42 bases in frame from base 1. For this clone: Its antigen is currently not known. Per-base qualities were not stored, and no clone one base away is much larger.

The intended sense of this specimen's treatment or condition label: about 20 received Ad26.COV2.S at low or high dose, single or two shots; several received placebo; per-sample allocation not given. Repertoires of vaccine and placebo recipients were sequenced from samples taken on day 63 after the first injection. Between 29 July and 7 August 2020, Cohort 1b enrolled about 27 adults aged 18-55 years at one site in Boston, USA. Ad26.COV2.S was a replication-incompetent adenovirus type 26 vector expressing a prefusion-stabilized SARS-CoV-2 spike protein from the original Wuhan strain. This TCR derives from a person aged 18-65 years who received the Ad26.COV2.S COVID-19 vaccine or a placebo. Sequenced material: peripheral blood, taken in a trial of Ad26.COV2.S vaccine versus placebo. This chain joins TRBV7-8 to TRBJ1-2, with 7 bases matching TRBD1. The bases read TGTGCCAGCAGCTTGGCTGACAGGGACTGGGGCTACACCTTC. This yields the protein CASSLADRDWGYTF.